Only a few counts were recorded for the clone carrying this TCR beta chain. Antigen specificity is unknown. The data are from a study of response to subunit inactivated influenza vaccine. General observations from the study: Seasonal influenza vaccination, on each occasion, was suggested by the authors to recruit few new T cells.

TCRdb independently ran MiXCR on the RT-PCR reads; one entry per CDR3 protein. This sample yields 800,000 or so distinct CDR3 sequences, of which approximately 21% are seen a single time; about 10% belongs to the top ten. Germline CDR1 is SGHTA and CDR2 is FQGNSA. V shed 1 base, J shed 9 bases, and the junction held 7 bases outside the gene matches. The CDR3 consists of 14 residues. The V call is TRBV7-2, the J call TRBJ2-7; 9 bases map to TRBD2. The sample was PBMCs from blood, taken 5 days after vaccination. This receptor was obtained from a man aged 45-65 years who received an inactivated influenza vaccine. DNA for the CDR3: TGTGCCAGCAGCTTAGAACCTACTAGCGGGTCGCAGTACTTC. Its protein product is CASSLEPTSGSQYF.